The entry below describes one T cell receptor beta chain. There is no known antigen for this receptor. There are no base qualities to consult, and no much larger clone falls within one base. This sample is drawn from a study of tumor-infiltrating T cells and Merkel cell polyomavirus (dated by TCRdb to about 2017). Some background on the complete study: In Merkel cell carcinoma patients, the study investigated CD8+ T cells specific for the Merkel cell polyomavirus KLL epitope. Patients came in at different disease stages and had a median follow-up of about three years, ranging from 1.1 to 6.0 years. Patient treatments varied, were not standardized, and included chemotherapy, radiation and immunotherapies. TRB sequencing covered KLL-tetramer-sorted cells from blood or tumor-infiltrating lymphocytes in 14 to 15 samples, plus 12 matched whole-tumor samples. Most whole-tumor samples were roughly 26-micron curls cut from formalin-fixed, paraffin-embedded tissue blocks. Of all the tumor samples in the study, one was a frozen nodal tumor digest and another was a flash-frozen core biopsy of a metastasis. What the study reported, not specific to this receptor: A higher intratumoral fraction of KLL-specific T cells (1.9-18% versus 0-0.14%) was associated with significantly improved MCC-specific survival. A significant MCC-specific survival advantage (P = 0.0051) was associated with tumors having more unique KLL-specific clonotypes (roughly 5-110 vs 0-3). Because only a single viral epitope was studied, T cells directed against other Merkel cell polyomavirus epitopes were not captured. The small sample size of the study (n of about 12 patients) is recognized as a limitation. KLL-specific TRB repertoires proved diverse and largely private: among around 380 unique sequences, only one clonotype was public, and two patients shared that clonotype.

The trim is 0 bases for V and 7 bases for J, with a gap of 9 bases between the germline ends. Taken from the germline V gene (reference sequence), the CDR1 and CDR2 loops are MNHEY and SMNVEV. Spanning cysteine to phenylalanine, the CDR3 consists of 13 amino acids. Solely the CDR3 DNA is kept, with 39 bases framed from the first base. All patients' tumors stained robustly positive for Merkel cell polyomavirus Large T antigen by immunohistochemistry. About a dozen Merkel cell carcinoma patients were included, each with robust KLL-tetramer+ populations (above 0.04% of CD8+ T cells) in blood and/or cultured TIL. Every patient was Caucasian, and patient ages had a median of roughly 65 years and ranged from about 50 to 77 years. Lymph node tumors were analyzed for patients with unknown primaries who presented with nodal disease, or when insufficient primary tissue was available. The library relied on the immunoSEQ multiplex PCR assay. Adaptive Biotechnologies (Seattle, WA) carried out genomic DNA extraction, TRB sequencing and normalization. The authors' analysis ran thus. Clonality was computed as one minus Shannon entropy of productive TRB sequences normalized by log2 of unique productive sequences. KLL-specific clonotypes in tumors were identified by matching TCRbeta CDR3 amino acid sequences to those from the tetramer-sorted sample of each patient. Not all clones reach the TCRdb copy of this immuneACCESS table, which keeps in-frame sequences only. Checked studies attribute under half of the gap to unresolved V genes and leave the rest unexplained. That table furnishes V, J and clone size, whereas the DNA furnished D and trimming. This sample is represented by 26,000 or so clones; 70% to 90% of them were singletons. The top ten constitute around 2.8% of the sample.

The V gene is TRBV27 and the J gene is TRBJ1-2; a weak D assignment points to TRBD1 (6 bases agree). The sample taken for sequencing was lymph node tissue. The sequence derives from a man aged 45-60 years with Merkel cell carcinoma. CDR3 protein: CASSLSGAGGYTF. The DNA sequence follows: TGTGCCAGCAGTTTATCGGGGGCGGGTGGCTACACCTTC.